This TCR beta chain was sequenced in a study of shared clonotypes between healthy human individuals. The overall study: Each donor had three CD4 naive, three CD4 memory, two CD8 naive and one CD8 memory plate. Whole-study results and caveats: Non-shared clonotypes displayed generation probabilities falling below those of clonotypes present in all four donors.

To note about this clone: What it recognizes is unknown.

Per germline, CDR1 SGHTA and CDR2 FQGNSA. This CDR3 has 15 amino acids. Trimming removed 1 base from V and 5 bases from J; junction bases left unmatched: 5. Donors included only healthy HIV-negative adults lacking recent acute infections or vaccinations. Authors' methods: Filtering differed because ImmunoSEQ produced junction-only sequences that carried no quality scores. TCRdb's table, derived via immunoSEQ multiplex PCR, lists solely in-frame clones and lacks some. The V and J calls and the clone size are those of that table, but D and trimming were determined from the DNA. The sample lists over 850,000 clones; approximately 78% were seen once.

The rearrangement uses TRBV7-2 and TRBJ1-5; TRBD1 matches 7 bases. Sequencing input: memory CD4+ T cells from PBMCs. Regarding subset: CD45RA-negative fraction. This receptor was taken from a man aged 18 to 30 in good health. Some clones in this sample may be carry-over from other donors' samples. The CDR3 nucleotides read TGTGCCAGCAGCTTAGGTCGGGACAGATATCAGCCCCAGCATTTT. It encodes CASSLGRDRYQPQHF.